This T cell receptor beta chain was identified during a study of blood T cell repertoires in COVID-19. For the study at large: Whether acute or convalescent, the COVID-19 samples came from the United States, Italy and Spain. In each case, the material was cDNA or gDNA derived from T cells, B-cell-depleted T cells, or PBMCs.

In the study's own analysis: Using reference gene primer amplification, nucleated cell counts were estimated. Generated by immunoSEQ multiplex PCR, the TCRdb table keeps only in-frame clones and is missing some. For V, J and clone size, that table is used; D and trimming come from the DNA. The sample includes fewer than 110,000 clones, approximately 92% seen only once; the top ten take 5% to 6%. Germline V gives CDR1 SSHAT, CDR2 FNYEAQ (reference sequence). The CDR3 is 15 residues long. V lost 4 bases, J lost 8 bases, and 9 bases stayed unmatched. V and J are TRBV7-7 and TRBJ2-1; 9 nucleotides match TRBD2. The source of this sequence is a man aged 50 or older with active COVID-19. Sequences were obtained from peripheral blood. The CDR3 DNA reads TGTGCCAGCAGCTCCGGGACTAGCCCCCTCGATGAGCAGTTCTTC. Translating it yields CASSSGTSPLDEQFF. Supplemented by reference TRBV7-7 and TRBJ2-1, the full variable domain reads GAGVSQSPRYKVTKRGQDVTLRCDPISSHATLYWYQQALGQGPEFLTYFNYEAQPDKSGLPSDRFSAERPEGSISTLTIQRTEQRDSAMYRCASSSGTSPLDEQFFGPGTRLTVL.